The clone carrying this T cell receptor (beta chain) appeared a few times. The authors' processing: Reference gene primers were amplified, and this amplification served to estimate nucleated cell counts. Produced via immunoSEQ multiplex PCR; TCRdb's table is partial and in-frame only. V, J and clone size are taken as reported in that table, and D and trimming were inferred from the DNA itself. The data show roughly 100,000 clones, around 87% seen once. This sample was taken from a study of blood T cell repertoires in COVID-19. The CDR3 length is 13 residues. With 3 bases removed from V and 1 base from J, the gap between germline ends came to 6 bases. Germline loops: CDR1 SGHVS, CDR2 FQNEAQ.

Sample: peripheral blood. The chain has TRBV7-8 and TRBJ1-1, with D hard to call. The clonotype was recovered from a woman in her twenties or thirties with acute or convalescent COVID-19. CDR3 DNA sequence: TGTGCCAGCAGCTTGGGCAGGAACACTGAAGCTTTCTTT. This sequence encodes CASSLGRNTEAFF.